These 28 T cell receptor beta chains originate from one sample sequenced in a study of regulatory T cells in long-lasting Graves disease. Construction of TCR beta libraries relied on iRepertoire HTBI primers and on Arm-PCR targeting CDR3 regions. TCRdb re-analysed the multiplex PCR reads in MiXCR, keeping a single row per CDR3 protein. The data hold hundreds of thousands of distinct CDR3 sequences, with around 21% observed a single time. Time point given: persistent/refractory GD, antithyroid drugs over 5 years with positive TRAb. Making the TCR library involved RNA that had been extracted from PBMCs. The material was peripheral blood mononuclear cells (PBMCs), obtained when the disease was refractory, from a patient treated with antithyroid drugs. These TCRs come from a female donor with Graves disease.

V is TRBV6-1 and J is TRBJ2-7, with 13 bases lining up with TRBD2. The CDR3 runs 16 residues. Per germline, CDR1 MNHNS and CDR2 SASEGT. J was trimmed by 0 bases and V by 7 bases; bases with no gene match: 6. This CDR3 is CASKRLAGGFSYEQYF. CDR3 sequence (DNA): TGTGCCAGCAAGCGACTAGCGGGAGGCTTCTCCTACGAGCAGTACTTC.

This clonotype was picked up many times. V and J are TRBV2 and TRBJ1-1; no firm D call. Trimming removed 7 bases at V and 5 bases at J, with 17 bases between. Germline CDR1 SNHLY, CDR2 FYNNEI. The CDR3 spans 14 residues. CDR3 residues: CASTGRTSDTEAFF. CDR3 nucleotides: TGTGCCAGCACCGGGCGTACATCGGATACTGAAGCTTTCTTT. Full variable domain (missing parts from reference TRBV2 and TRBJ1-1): EPEVTQTPSHQVTQMGQEVILRCVPISNHLYFYWYRQILGQKVEFLVSFYNNEISEKSEIFDDQFSVERPDGSNFTLKIRSTKLEDSAMYFCASTGRTSDTEAFFGQGTRLTVV.

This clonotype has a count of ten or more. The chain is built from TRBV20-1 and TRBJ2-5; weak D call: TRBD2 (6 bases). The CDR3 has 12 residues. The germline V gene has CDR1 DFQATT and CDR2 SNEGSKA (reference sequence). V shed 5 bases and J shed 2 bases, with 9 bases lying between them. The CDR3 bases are TGCAGTGCTCGGGACTTTCAAGAGACCCAGTACTTC. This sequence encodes CSARDFQETQYF.

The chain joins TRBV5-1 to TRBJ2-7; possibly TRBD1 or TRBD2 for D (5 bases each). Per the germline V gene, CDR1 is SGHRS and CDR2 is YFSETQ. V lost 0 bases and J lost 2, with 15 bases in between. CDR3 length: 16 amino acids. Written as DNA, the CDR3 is TGCGCCAGCAGCTTGGGTCCGGGACGGGGAACCTACGAGCAGTACTTC. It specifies CASSLGPGRGTYEQYF.

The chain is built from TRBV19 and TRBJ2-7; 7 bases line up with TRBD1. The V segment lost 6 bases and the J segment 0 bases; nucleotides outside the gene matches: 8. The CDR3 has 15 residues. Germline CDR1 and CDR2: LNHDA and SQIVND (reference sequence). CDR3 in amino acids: CASRAQGRPSYEQYF. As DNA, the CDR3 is TGTGCCAGTAGGGCACAGGGGCGCCCCTCCTACGAGCAGTACTTC.

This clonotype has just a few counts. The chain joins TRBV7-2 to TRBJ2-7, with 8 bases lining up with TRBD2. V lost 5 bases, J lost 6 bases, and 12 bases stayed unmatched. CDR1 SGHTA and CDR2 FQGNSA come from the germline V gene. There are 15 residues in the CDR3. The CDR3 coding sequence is TGTGCCAGCAGCCCGGCCGGGACTAGGATAGGCGAGCAGTACTTC. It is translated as CASSPAGTRIGEQYF.

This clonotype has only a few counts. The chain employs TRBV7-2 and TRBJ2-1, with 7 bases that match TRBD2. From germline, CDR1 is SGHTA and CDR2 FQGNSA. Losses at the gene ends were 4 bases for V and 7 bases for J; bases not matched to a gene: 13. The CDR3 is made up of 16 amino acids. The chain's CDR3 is CASSSPLGGSNNEQFF. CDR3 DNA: TGTGCCAGCAGCTCACCCCTGGGCGGGAGTAATAATGAGCAGTTCTTC.

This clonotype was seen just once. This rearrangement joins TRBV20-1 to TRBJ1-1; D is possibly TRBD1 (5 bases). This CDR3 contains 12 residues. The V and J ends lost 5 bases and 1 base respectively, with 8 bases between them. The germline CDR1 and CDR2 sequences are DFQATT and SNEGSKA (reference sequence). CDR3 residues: CSADDRNTEAFF. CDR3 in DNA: TGCAGTGCTGACGACAGGAACACTGAAGCTTTCTTT.

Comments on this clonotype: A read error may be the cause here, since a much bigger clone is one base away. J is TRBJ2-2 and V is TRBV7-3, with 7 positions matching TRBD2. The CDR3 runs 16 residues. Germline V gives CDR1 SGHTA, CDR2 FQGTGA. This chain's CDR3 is CAIQDLAGDTTGELCF. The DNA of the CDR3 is TGTGCCATACAAGATTTAGCGGGCGATACCACCGGGGAGCTGTGTTTT. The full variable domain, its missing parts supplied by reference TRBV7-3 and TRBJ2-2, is GAGVSQTPSNKVTEKGKYVELRCDPISGHTALYWYRQSLGQGPEFLIYFQGTGAADDSGLPNDRFFAVRPEGSVSTLKIQRTERGDSAVYLCAIQDLAGDTTGELCFGEGSRLTVL.

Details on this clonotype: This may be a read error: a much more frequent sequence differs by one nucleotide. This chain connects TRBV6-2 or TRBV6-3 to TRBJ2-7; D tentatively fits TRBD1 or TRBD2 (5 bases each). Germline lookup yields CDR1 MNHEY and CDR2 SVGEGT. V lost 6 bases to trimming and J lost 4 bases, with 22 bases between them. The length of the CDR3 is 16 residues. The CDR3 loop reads CASSPHWGDGAYEQYF. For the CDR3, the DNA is TGTGCCAGCAGCCCCCACTGGGGAGACGGGGCATACGAGCAGTACTTC.

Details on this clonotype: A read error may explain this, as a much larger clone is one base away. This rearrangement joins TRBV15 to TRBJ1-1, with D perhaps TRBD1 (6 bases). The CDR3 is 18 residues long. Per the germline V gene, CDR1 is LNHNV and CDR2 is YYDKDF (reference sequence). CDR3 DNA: TGTGCCGCCAGCAGAGAGAAGGGCGCTAGAGGGGGACGCACTGAAGCTTTCTTT. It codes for CAASREKGARGGRTEAFF.

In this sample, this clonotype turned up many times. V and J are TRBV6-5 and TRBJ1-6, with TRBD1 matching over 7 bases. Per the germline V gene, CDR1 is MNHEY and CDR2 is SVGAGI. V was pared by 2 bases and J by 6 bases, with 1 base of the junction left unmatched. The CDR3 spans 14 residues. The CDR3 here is CASSYRQGNSPLHF. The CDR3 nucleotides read TGTGCCAGCAGTTACCGACAGGGTAATTCACCCCTCCACTTT.

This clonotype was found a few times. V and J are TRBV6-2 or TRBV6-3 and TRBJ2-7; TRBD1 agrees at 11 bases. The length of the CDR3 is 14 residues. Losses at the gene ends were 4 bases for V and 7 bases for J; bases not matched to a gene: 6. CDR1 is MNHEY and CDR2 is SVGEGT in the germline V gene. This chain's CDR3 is CASSSGQGAFEQYF. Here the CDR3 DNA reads TGTGCCAGCAGTTCCGGACAGGGGGCGTTTGAGCAGTACTTC.

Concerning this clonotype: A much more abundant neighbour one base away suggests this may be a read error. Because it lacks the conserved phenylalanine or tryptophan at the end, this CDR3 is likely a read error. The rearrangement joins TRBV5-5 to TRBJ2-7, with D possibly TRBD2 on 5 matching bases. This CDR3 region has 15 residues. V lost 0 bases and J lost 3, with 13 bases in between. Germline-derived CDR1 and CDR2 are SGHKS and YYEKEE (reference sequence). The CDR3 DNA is TGTGCCAGCAGCTTGGGCGCGAGGGCTTACTACGAGCAGTACTCC. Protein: CASSLGARAYYEQYS.

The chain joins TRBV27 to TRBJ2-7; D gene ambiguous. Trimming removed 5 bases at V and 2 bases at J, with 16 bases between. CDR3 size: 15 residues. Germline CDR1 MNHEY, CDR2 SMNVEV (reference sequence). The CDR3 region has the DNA TGTGCCAGCAGTCCCTTCCCCGACAAAACCTACGAGCAGTACTTC. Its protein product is CASSPFPDKTYEQYF.

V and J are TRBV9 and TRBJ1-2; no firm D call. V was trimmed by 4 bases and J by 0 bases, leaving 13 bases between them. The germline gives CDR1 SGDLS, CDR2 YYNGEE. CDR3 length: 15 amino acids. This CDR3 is CASSTGRGSNYGYTF. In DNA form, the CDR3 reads TGTGCCAGCAGCACCGGACGCGGATCTAACTATGGCTACACCTTC. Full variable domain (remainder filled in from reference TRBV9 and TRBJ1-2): DSGVTQTPKHLITATGQRVTLRCSPRSGDLSVYWYQQSLDQGLQFLIQYYNGEERAKGNILERFSAQQFPDLHSELNLSSLELGDSALYFCASSTGRGSNYGYTFGSGTRLTVV.

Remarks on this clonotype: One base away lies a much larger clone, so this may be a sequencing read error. The CDR3: CASSAGCYEQYF. Written as DNA, the CDR3 is TGTGCCAGCAGTGCAGGGTGCTACGAGCAGTACTTC. The chain carries TRBV25-1 and TRBJ2-7; tentative D call: TRBD1 (5 bases). The V gene lost 4 bases and the J gene lost 3 bases, with 7 bases spanning the gap. CDR1 and CDR2 (germline): MGHDK, SYGVNS. The CDR3 has 12 amino acids.

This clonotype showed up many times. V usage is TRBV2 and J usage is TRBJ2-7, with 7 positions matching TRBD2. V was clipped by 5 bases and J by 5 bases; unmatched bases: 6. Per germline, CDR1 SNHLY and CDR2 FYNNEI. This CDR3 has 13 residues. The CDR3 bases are TGTGCCAGCAGTAGCGGGGAGCATCACGAGCAGTACTTC. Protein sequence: CASSSGEHHEQYF. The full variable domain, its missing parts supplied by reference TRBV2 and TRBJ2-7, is EPEVTQTPSHQVTQMGQEVILRCVPISNHLYFYWYRQILGQKVEFLVSFYNNEISEKSEIFDDQFSVERPDGSNFTLKIRSTKLEDSAMYFCASSSGEHHEQYFGPGTRLTVT.

The CDR3: CASSIGTSGRAEETQYF. As DNA, the CDR3 is TGTGCCAGTAGTATAGGGACTAGCGGGAGAGCGGAAGAGACCCAGTACTTC. The chain employs TRBV19 and TRBJ2-5; 13 positions agree with TRBD2. The CDR3 has 17 residues. V lost 1 base to trimming and J lost 3 bases; unmatched junction nucleotides: 5. Germline V gene data show CDR1 as LNHDA and CDR2 as SQIVND (reference sequence).

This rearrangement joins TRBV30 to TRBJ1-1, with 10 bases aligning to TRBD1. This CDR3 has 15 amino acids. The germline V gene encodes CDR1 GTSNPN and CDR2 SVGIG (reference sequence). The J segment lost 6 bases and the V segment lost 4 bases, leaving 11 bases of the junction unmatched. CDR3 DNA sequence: TGTGCCTGGACCGCTACGACAGGGGGCACCTCTGAAGCTTTCTTT. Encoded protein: CAWTATTGGTSEAFF.

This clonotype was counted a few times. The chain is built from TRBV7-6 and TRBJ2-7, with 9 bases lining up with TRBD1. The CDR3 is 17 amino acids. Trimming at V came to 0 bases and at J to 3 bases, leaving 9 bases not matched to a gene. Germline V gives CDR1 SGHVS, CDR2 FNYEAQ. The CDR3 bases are TGTGCCAGCAGCTTAGCCGGGACAGGGTTTGGTCGCTACGAGCAGTACTTC. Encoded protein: CASSLAGTGFGRYEQYF.

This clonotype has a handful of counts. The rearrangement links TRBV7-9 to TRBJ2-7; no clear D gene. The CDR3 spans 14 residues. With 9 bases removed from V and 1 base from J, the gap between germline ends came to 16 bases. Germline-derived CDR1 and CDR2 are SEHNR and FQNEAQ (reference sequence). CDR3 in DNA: TGTGCCAGTAGCCCTCCTCGACTGTCCTACGAGCAGTACTTC. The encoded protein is CASSPPRLSYEQYF.

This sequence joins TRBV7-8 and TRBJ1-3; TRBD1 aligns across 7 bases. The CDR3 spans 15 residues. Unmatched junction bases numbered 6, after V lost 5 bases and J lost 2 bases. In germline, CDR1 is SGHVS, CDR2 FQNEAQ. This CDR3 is CASSDRVDAGNTIYF. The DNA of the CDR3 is TGTGCCAGCAGCGACAGGGTCGACGCTGGAAACACCATATATTTT.

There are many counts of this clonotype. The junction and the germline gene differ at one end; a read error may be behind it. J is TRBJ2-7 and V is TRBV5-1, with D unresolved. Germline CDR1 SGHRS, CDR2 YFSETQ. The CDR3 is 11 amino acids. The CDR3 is CASSLFYEQYF. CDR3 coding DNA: TGTGCCAGCAGCTTATTCTACGAGCAGTACTTC.

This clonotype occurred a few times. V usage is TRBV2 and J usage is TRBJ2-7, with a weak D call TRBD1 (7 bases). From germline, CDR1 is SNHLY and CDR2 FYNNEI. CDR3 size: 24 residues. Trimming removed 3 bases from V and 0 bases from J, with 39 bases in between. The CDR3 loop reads CASSDSTFTEQGGLPAVGSYEQYF. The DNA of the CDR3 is TGTGCCAGCAGTGATTCTACCTTCACGGAGCAGGGGGGACTCCCGGCGGTCGGCTCCTACGAGCAGTACTTC.

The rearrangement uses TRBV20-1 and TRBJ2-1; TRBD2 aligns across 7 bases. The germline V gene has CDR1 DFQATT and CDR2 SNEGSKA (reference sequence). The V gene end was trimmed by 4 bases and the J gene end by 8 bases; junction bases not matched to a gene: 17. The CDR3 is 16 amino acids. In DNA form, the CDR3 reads TGCAGTGCTACCCTTGGCGGGAGAAGGATGAGCTATGAGCAGTTCTTC. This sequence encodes CSATLGGRRMSYEQFF.

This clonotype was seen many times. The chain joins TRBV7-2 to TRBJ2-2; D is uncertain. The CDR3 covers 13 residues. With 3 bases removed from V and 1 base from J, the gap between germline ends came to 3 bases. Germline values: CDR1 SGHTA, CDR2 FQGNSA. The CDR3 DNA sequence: TGTGCCAGCAGCTTTTGGAACACCGGGGAGCTGTTTTTT. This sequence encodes CASSFWNTGELFF.

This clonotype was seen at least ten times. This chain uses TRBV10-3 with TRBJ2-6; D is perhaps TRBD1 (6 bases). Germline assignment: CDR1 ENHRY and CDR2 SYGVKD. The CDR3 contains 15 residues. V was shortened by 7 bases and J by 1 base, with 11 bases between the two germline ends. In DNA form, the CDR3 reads TGTGCCATCACCAAACAGGGATCTGGGGCCAACGTCCTGACTTTC. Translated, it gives CAITKQGSGANVLTF.